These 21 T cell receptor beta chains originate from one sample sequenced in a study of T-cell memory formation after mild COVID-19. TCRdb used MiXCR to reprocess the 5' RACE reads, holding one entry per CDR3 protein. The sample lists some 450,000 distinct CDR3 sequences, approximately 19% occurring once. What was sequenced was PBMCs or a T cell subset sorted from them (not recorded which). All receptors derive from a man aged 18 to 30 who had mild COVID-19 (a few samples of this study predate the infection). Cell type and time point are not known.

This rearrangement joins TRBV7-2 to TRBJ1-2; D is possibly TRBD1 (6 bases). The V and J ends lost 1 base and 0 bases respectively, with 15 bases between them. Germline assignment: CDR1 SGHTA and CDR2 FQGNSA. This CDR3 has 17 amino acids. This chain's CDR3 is CASSLEPGASSNYGYTF. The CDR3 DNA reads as TGTGCCAGCAGCTTAGAGCCAGGGGCGTCCTCTAACTATGGCTACACCTTC.

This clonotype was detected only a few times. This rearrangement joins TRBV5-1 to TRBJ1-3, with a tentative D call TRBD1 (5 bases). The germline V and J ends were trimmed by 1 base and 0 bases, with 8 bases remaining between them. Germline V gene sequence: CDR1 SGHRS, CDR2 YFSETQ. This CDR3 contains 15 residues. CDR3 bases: TGCGCCAGCAGCTTGAAGGGGCTCTCTGGAAACACCATATATTTT. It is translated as CASSLKGLSGNTIYF.

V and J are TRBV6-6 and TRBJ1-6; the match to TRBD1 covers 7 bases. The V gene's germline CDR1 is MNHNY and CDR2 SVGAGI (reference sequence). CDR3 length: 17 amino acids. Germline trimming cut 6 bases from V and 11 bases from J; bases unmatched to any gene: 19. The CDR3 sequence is CASSPLTGGDRVAPLHF. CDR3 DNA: TGTGCCAGCAGCCCATTGACGGGAGGCGACAGGGTAGCACCCCTCCACTTT.

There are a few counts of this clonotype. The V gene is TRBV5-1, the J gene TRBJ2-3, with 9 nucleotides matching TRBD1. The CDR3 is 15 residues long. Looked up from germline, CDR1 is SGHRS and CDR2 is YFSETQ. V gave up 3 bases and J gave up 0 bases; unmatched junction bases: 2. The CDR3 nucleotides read TGCGCCAGCAGCTCCGGGACAGGGAGCACAGATACGCAGTATTTT. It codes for CASSSGTGSTDTQYF.

The CDR3 region is CASIPQMDTEAFF. The CDR3 region has the DNA TGTGCCAGCATCCCCCAAATGGACACTGAAGCTTTCTTT. The rearrangement joins TRBV12-3 or TRBV12-4 to TRBJ1-1; D is unclear. The V end was cut by 7 bases, the J end by 3 bases, with 12 bases between. The CDR3 loop spans 13 amino acids.

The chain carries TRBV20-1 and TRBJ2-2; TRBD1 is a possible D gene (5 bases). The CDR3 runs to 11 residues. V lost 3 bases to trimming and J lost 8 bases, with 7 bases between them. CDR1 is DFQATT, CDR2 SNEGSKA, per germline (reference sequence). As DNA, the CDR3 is TGCAGTGCTAGCAGGGTTGGGGAGCTGTTTTTT. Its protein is CSASRVGELFF.

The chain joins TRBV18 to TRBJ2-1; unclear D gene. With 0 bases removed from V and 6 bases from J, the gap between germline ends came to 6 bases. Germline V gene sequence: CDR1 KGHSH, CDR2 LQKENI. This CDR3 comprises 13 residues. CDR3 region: CASSPPTANEQFF. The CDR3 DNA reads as TGTGCCAGCTCACCACCGACCGCCAATGAGCAGTTCTTC.

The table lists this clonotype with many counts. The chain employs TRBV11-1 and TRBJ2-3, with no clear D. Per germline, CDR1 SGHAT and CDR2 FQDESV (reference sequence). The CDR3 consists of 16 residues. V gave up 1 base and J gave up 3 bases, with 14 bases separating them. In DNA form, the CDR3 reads TGTGCCAGCAGCTTAGTGGTAGTCGGGTCGACAGATACGCAGTATTTT. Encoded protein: CASSLVVVGSTDTQYF.

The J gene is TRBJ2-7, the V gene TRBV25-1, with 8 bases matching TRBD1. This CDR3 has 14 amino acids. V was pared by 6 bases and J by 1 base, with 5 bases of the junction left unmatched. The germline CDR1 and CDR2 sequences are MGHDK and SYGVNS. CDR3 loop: CASSKTGVSYEQYF. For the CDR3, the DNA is TGTGCCAGCAGCAAGACAGGGGTGTCCTACGAGCAGTACTTC.

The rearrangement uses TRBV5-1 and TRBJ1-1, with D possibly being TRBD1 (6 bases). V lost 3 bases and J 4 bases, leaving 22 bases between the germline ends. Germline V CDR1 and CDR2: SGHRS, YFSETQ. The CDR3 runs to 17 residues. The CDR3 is CASSWALNRDEVTEAFF. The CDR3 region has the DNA TGCGCCAGCAGCTGGGCCCTAAACAGGGATGAGGTCACTGAAGCTTTCTTT.

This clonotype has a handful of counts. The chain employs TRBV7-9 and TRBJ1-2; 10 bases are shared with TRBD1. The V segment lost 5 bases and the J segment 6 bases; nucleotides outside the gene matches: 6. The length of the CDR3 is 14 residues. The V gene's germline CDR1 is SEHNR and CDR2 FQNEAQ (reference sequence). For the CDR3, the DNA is TGTGCCAGCAGCGCGGGACAGGGGTTGGATGGCTACACCTTC. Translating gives CASSAGQGLDGYTF.

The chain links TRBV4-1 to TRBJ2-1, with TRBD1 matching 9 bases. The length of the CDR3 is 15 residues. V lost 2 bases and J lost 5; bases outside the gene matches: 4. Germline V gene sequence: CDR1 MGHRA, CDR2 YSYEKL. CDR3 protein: CASSQIGTGNNEQFF. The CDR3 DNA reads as TGCGCCAGCAGCCAAATCGGGACAGGGAACAATGAGCAGTTCTTC.

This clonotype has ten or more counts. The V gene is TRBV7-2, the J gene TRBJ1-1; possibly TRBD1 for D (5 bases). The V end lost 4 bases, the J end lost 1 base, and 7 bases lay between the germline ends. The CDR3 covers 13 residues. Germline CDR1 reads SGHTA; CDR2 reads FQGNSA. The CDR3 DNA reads TGTGCCAGCAGCTCCGACAGGAACACTGAAGCTTTCTTT. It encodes CASSSDRNTEAFF.

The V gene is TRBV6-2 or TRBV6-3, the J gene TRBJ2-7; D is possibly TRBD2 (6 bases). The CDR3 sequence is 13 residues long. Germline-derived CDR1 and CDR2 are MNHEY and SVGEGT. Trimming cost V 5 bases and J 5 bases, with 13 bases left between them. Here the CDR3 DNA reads TGTGCCAGCAGTCGTCCCGGGGGTCACGAGCAGTACTTC. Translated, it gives CASSRPGGHEQYF.

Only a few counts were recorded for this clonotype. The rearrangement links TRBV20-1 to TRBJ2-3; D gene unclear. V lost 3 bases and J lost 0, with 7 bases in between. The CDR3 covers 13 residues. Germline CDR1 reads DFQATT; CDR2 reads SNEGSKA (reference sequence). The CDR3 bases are TGCAGTGCTAGCGGAAGGAGCACAGATACGCAGTATTTT. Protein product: CSASGRSTDTQYF.

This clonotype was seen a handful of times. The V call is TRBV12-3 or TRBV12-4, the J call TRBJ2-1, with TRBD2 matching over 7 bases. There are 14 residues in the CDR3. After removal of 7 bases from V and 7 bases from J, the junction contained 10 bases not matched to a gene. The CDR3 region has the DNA TGTGCCAGCACTATGGGGGGGAAGGTAAATGAGCAGTTCTTC. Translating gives CASTMGGKVNEQFF.

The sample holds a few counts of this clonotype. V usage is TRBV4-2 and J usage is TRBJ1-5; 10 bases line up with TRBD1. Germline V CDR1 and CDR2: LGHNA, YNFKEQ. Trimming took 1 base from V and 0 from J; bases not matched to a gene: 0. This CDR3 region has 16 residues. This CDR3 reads CASSQGTGGSNQPQHF. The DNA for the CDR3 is TGTGCCAGCAGCCAAGGGACAGGGGGTAGCAATCAGCCCCAGCATTTT.

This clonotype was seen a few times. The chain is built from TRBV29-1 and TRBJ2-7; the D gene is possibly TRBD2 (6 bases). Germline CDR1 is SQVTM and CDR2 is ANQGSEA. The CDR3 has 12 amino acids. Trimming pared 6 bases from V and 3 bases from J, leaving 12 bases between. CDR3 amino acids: CSVRTGSYEQYF. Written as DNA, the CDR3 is TGCAGCGTCCGCACCGGGAGCTACGAGCAGTACTTC.

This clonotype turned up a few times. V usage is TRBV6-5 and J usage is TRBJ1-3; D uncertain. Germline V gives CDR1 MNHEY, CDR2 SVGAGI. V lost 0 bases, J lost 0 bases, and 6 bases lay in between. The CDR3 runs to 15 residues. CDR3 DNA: TGTGCCAGCAGTTACTCTCAGTTCTCTGGAAACACCATATATTTT. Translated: CASSYSQFSGNTIYF.

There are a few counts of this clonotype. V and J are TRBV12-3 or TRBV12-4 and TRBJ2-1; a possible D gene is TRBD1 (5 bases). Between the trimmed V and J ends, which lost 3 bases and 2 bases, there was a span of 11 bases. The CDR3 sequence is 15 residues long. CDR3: CASSFGATTYNEQFF. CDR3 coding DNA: TGTGCCAGCAGTTTTGGGGCAACCACCTACAATGAGCAGTTCTTC.

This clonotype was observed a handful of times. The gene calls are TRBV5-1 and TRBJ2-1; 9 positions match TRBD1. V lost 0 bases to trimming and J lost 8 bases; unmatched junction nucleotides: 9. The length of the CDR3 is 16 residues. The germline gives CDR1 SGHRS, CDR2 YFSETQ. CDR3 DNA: TGCGCCAGCAGCTTGGGGCCGGGACAGGGATGGGATGAGCAGTTCTTC. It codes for CASSLGPGQGWDEQFF.